The clone carrying this T cell receptor beta chain was counted a few times. The antigen is undetermined. Deletions cut 6 bases from V and 4 bases from J, with 8 bases between. The CDR3 sequence is 11 residues long. The germline gives CDR1 SGHRS, CDR2 YFSETQ. TCRdb itself ran the 5' RACE reads through MiXCR, one entry per CDR3 protein. The sample carries about 240,000 distinct CDR3 sequences, roughly 10% recorded once. This entry comes from a study of T-cell memory formation after mild COVID-19. The study's findings and limits: Among clones contracting day 15 to 85, CD4/CD8 was balanced, whereas later expanders leaned CD4+.

The rearrangement uses TRBV5-1 and TRBJ2-7; a possible D gene is TRBD2 (6 bases). This receptor was obtained from a man younger than 30 who had mild COVID-19 (a few samples of this study predate the infection). Cell type and time point are not known. Sequenced material: PBMCs or a T cell subset sorted from them (not recorded which). CDR3 sequence: CASTGGYEQYF. CDR3 DNA sequence: TGCGCCAGCACTGGAGGGTACGAGCAGTACTTC. Full variable domain (missing parts from reference TRBV5-1 and TRBJ2-7): KAGVTQTPRYLIKTRGQQVTLSCSPISGHRSVSWYQQTPGQGLQFLFEYFSETQRNKGNFPGRFSGRQFSNSRSEMNVSTLELGDSALYLCASTGGYEQYFGPGTRLTVT.